Presented here are 11 T cell receptor beta chains from one specimen sequenced in a study of Ad26.COV2.S vaccination and SARS-CoV-2 variants. Treatment reported: some 19 received Ad26.COV2.S at low or high dose, single or two shots; 5 received placebo; per-sample allocation not given. Samples analyzed were those drawn on day 63 after the first vaccine or placebo injection. Only in-frame clones appear in the TCRdb table, and some are missing; sequencing was by immunoSEQ multiplex PCR. Of 510,000 or so clones in the sample, around nine tenths are singletons; the top ten hold around 13%. This specimen was peripheral blood, taken in a trial of Ad26.COV2.S vaccine versus placebo. Every receptor here comes from a person between 18 and 60 years old who received the Ad26.COV2.S COVID-19 vaccine or a placebo.

The J gene is TRBJ2-1, the V gene TRBV5-1; no firm D call. Trimming removed 0 bases from V and 0 bases from J, with 7 bases in between. This CDR3 is 15 amino acids long. Germline loops: CDR1 SGHRS, CDR2 YFSETQ. The chain's CDR3 is CASSLESRSYNEQFF. The CDR3 region has the DNA TGCGCCAGCAGCTTGGAGTCCCGCTCCTACAATGAGCAGTTCTTC.

The chain carries TRBV7-4 and TRBJ2-1; D is perhaps TRBD1 or TRBD2 (5 bases each). V dropped 1 base and J dropped 3 bases, with 16 bases sitting between them. Germline CDR1 and CDR2: SGHVT and SQSDAQ. The CDR3 has 17 residues. CDR3 nucleotide sequence: TGTGCCAGCAGCTTAGGGGGCGGGCGTTCCCGCTACAATGAGCAGTTCTTC. Amino acid sequence: CASSLGGGRSRYNEQFF.

The genes are TRBV19 and TRBJ2-3; 7 nucleotides match TRBD1. V dropped 9 bases and J dropped 3; count of bases not matched to a gene: 6. This CDR3 has 13 residues. Germline CDR1 and CDR2: LNHDA and SQIVND (reference sequence). CDR3 in DNA: TGTGCCAGCGCCCCGACAGGGACAGATACGCAGTATTTT. The encoded protein is CASAPTGTDTQYF.

The chain combines TRBV6-2 or TRBV6-3 with TRBJ1-2, with a tentative D call TRBD1 (6 bases). The germline CDR1 and CDR2 sequences are MNHEY and SVGEGT. Trimming shortened V by 2 bases and J by 3 bases, and 13 bases separated the two germline ends. The CDR3 runs 15 residues. The CDR3 region has the DNA TGTGCCAGCAGTTACCCGGAGTGGACAGACTATGGCTACACCTTC. Protein product: CASSYPEWTDYGYTF.

The rearrangement uses TRBV6-5 and TRBJ2-2; D ambiguous. Germline CDR1 MNHEY, CDR2 SVGAGI. The CDR3 is made up of 15 amino acids. Trimming took off 1 base at V and 4 bases at J, with 10 bases between the two ends. The CDR3 protein is CASSYFSLGTGELFF. Written as DNA, the CDR3 is TGTGCCAGCAGTTACTTTTCCCTGGGCACCGGGGAGCTGTTTTTT.

The CDR3 loop is CAISVRLAGVSSYEQYF. DNA of the CDR3: TGTGCCATCAGTGTACGACTAGCGGGAGTCTCGTCGTACGAGCAGTACTTC. V and J are TRBV10-3 and TRBJ2-7; 12 positions match TRBD2. This CDR3 spans 17 amino acids. J gave up 4 bases and V 4 bases, and 11 bases lay outside the gene matches. CDR1 is ENHRY and CDR2 is SYGVKD in the germline V gene.

The chain employs TRBV1 and TRBJ2-2; the DNA was not compared with TRBD2, the D call given in the table. TRBV1 is annotated as a pseudogene. The CDR3 consists of 20 residues. CDR3 region: CTSSQSRPTSGSVITGELFF. CDR3 DNA: TGCACCAGCAGCCAATCTCGCCCGACTAGCGGGAGCGTTATCACCGGGGAGCTGTTTTTT.

This clone appeared once. This sequence joins TRBV18 and TRBJ2-7; 14 nucleotides line up with TRBD2. This CDR3 has 16 amino acids. The V gene end was trimmed by 6 bases and the J gene end by 6 bases; junction bases not matched to a gene: 10. Germline assignment: CDR1 KGHSH and CDR2 LQKENI. The CDR3 DNA reads as TGTGCCAGCTCCAAGCGCGGTGGGACTAGCGGGAGCGAGCAGTACTTC. Its protein product is CASSKRGGTSGSEQYF.

This clone was seen a handful of times. The V gene is TRBV9, the J gene TRBJ2-5, with D possibly being TRBD1 (5 bases). Germline-derived CDR1 and CDR2 are SGDLS and YYNGEE. Trimming took off 1 base at V and 2 bases at J, with 12 bases between the two ends. This CDR3 contains 15 residues. In nucleotides, the CDR3 is TGTGCCAGCAGCGTATCAGTACAGGTTCAAGAGACCCAGTACTTC. Translation: CASSVSVQVQETQYF.

V and J are TRBV7-3 and TRBJ2-1, with D tentatively TRBD1 or TRBD2 (5 bases each). The CDR3 has 14 residues. CDR1 is SGHTA and CDR2 is FQGTGA in the germline V gene. Trimming pared 4 bases from V and 6 bases from J, leaving 13 bases between. CDR3 region: CASSSQGPTNEQFF. CDR3 sequence (DNA): TGTGCCAGCAGCTCCCAGGGACCAACCAATGAGCAGTTCTTC.

The chain joins TRBV9 to TRBJ1-1; D call uncertain. Looked up from germline, CDR1 is SGDLS and CDR2 is YYNGEE. The V end lost 0 bases, the J end lost 4 bases, and 7 bases lay between the germline ends. This CDR3 contains 13 residues. The CDR3 loop reads CASSVASVTEAFF. The CDR3 bases are TGTGCCAGCAGCGTAGCTTCCGTCACTGAAGCTTTCTTT.